These 20 T cell receptor beta chains originate from one sample sequenced in a study of beta chain features in type 1 diabetes. Reverse transcribing all isolated RNA meant expressed TCRB transcripts were sequenced. Assay: immunoSEQ multiplex PCR; the TCRdb copy retains only in-frame clones and omits some. The table shows nearly 250,000 clones, with around 65% occurring only once. The sequencing input was naive CD4+ T cells from blood. All receptors derive from a man under 40 in good health.

J is TRBJ1-6 and V is TRBV5-4; 8 bases fit TRBD1. This CDR3 has 16 amino acids. The J segment lost 3 bases and the V segment lost 4 bases, leaving 6 bases of the junction unmatched. CDR1 and CDR2 (germline): SGHNT, YYREEE (reference sequence). In nucleotides, the CDR3 is TGTGCCAGCAGCCCCGGGACAGGCAACTATAATTCACCCCTCCACTTT. Residues: CASSPGTGNYNSPLHF.

The chain has TRBV25-1 and TRBJ2-4; tentatively, D is TRBD1 (7 bases). The germline gives CDR1 MGHDK, CDR2 SYGVNS. This CDR3 comprises 14 residues. Deletions cut 4 bases from V and 3 bases from J, with 10 bases between. The CDR3 nucleotides read TGTGCCAGCAGTGCAGGGGGAGGCAAAAACATTCAGTACTTC. Amino acids: CASSAGGGKNIQYF.

This chain links TRBV25-1 with TRBJ2-7; maybe TRBD2 (6 bases). The germline V and J ends were trimmed by 1 base and 5 bases, with 18 bases remaining between them. The CDR3 sequence is 16 residues long. CDR1 is MGHDK, CDR2 SYGVNS, per germline. The CDR3 region has the DNA TGTGCCAGCAGTGAATCCCTCGGGACTGTCGTCAACGAGCAGTACTTC. It is translated as CASSESLGTVVNEQYF.

CDR3 DNA: TGCAGCCTTAGTCTCGGGACAGACTATGGCTACACCTTC. The encoded protein is CSLSLGTDYGYTF. The chain recombines TRBV29-1 with TRBJ1-2, with 7 bases fitting TRBD1. J was trimmed by 3 bases and V by 8 bases; bases with no gene match: 9. The CDR3 is 13 residues long. Per the germline V gene, CDR1 is SQVTM and CDR2 is ANQGSEA.

Points on this clone: Other DNA sequences in this sample translate to the same CDR3. This rearrangement joins TRBV30 to TRBJ2-1, with 7 nucleotides matching TRBD2. Germline lookup yields CDR1 GTSNPN and CDR2 SVGIG (reference sequence). The V segment lost 1 base and the J segment 0 bases; nucleotides outside the gene matches: 3. The CDR3 is made up of 15 amino acids. CDR3 nucleotides: TGTGCCTGGAGTGGAGCGGGGAGCTCCTACAATGAGCAGTTCTTC. Translating it yields CAWSGAGSSYNEQFF.

This clone was counted between two and nine times. This rearrangement joins TRBV5-1 to TRBJ1-2; D not certain. The germline V gene encodes CDR1 SGHRS and CDR2 YFSETQ. V was clipped by 4 bases and J by 4 bases, with 8 bases between them. The CDR3 sequence is 12 residues long. The CDR3 protein is CASSLGFYGYTF. As DNA, the CDR3 is TGCGCCAGCAGCCTGGGTTTCTATGGCTACACCTTC.

The rearrangement uses TRBV7-9 and TRBJ1-5, with 7 bases fitting TRBD1. V lost 5 bases and J lost 6; bases outside the gene matches: 10. CDR1 SEHNR and CDR2 FQNEAQ come from the germline V gene (reference sequence). The CDR3 sequence is 15 residues long. CDR3: CASSPDRTGVQPQHF. For the CDR3, the DNA is TGTGCCAGCAGCCCAGACCGAACAGGGGTTCAGCCCCAGCATTTT. The complete variable domain, with remaining parts taken from reference TRBV7-9 and TRBJ1-5, reads DTGVSQNPRHKITKRGQNVTFRCDPISEHNRLYWYRQTLGQGPEFLTYFQNEAQLEKSRLLSDRFSAERPKGSFSTLEIQRTEQGDSAMYLCASSPDRTGVQPQHFGDGTRLSIL.

This chain joins TRBV7-9 and TRBJ2-7, with 8 nucleotides matching TRBD1. Germline V gene lookup returns CDR1 SEHNR and CDR2 FQNEAQ (reference sequence). The CDR3 length is 14 residues. J gave up 9 bases and V 3 bases, and 10 bases lay outside the gene matches. CDR3 coding DNA: TGTGCCAGCAGCTTGGACAGGGCTAACCCCCCGCAGTACTTC. The encoded protein is CASSLDRANPPQYF.

This clone occurred a few times. The V gene is TRBV7-2, the J gene TRBJ2-3; no reliable D call. V gave up 3 bases and J gave up 6 bases, with 7 bases separating them. The CDR3 contains 12 residues. Germline CDR1 SGHTA, CDR2 FQGNSA. Here the CDR3 reads CASSFHRDTQYF. Here the CDR3 DNA reads TGTGCCAGCAGCTTCCATCGGGATACGCAGTATTTT.

This clone has a handful of counts. The chain recombines TRBV29-1 with TRBJ2-4; 11 bases map to TRBD1. There are 14 residues in the CDR3. The V segment lost 4 bases and the J segment 3 bases; nucleotides outside the gene matches: 2. Germline loops: CDR1 SQVTM, CDR2 ANQGSEA. The CDR3 coding sequence is TGCAGCGTTGGGGACAGGGGGAACAAAAACATTCAGTACTTC. Translation gives CSVGDRGNKNIQYF. The whole variable domain, filled in from reference TRBV29-1 and TRBJ2-4, reads SAVISQKPSRDICQRGTSLTIQCQVDSQVTMMFWYRQQPGQSLTLIATANQGSEATYESGFVIDKFPISRPNLTFSTLTVSNMSPEDSSIYLCSVGDRGNKNIQYFGAGTRLSVL.

This chain joins TRBV25-1 and TRBJ2-2; D call uncertain. The V gene lost 0 bases and the J gene lost 4 bases, with 3 bases spanning the gap. This CDR3 has 13 amino acids. Per germline, CDR1 MGHDK and CDR2 SYGVNS. CDR3 nucleotides: TGTGCCAGCAGTGAATATCGCACCGGGGAGCTGTTTTTT. Translated, it gives CASSEYRTGELFF.

This rearrangement joins TRBV7-2 to TRBJ2-7, with 8 nucleotides matching TRBD2. V trimming: 4 bases; J trimming: 4 bases; junction bases outside the gene matches: 9. CDR3 length: 15 residues. Germline V lookup: CDR1 SGHTA, CDR2 FQGNSA. For the CDR3, the DNA is TGTGCCAGCAGCTGGGTGGGCGGGGGGACTTACGAGCAGTACTTC. As protein: CASSWVGGGTYEQYF.

This clone was detected only a few times. The rearrangement links TRBV7-9 to TRBJ1-5; D is ambiguous. Germline V CDR1 and CDR2: SEHNR, FQNEAQ (reference sequence). Between the trimmed V and J ends, which lost 5 bases and 3 bases, there was a span of 11 bases. The CDR3 totals 14 residues. CDR3 nucleotides: TGTGCCAGCAGCCATACGGAGATCAATCAGCCCCAGCATTTT. This sequence encodes CASSHTEINQPQHF. Full variable domain (rest looked up from reference TRBV7-9 and TRBJ1-5): DTGVSQNPRHKITKRGQNVTFRCDPISEHNRLYWYRQTLGQGPEFLTYFQNEAQLEKSRLLSDRFSAERPKGSFSTLEIQRTEQGDSAMYLCASSHTEINQPQHFGDGTRLSIL.

This clone was seen once. The chain combines TRBV15 with TRBJ2-6; D uncertain. Germline CDR1 and CDR2: LNHNV and YYDKDF (reference sequence). This CDR3 spans 14 amino acids. Trimming pared 0 bases from V and 1 base from J, leaving 1 base between. CDR3 DNA sequence: TGTGCCACCAGCAGAGAGTCTGGGGCCAACGTCCTGACTTTC. Translating it yields CATSRESGANVLTF.

The genes are TRBV30 and TRBJ2-3; perhaps D is TRBD1 or TRBD2 (7 bases each). CDR1 is GTSNPN, CDR2 SVGIG, per germline (reference sequence). Deletions cut 2 bases from V and 5 bases from J, with 14 bases between. The length of the CDR3 is 14 residues. The CDR3 loop reads CAWSSRGGRDTQYF. CDR3 nucleotide sequence: TGTGCCTGGAGTAGCAGGGGGGGCCGAGATACGCAGTATTTT.

This chain uses TRBV29-1 with TRBJ2-3; D not resolved. CDR1 is SQVTM, CDR2 ANQGSEA, per germline. The CDR3 totals 13 residues. The V gene lost 4 bases and the J gene lost 2 bases, with 10 bases spanning the gap. The CDR3 nucleotides are TGCAGCGTTGCTGGAATTAACACAGATACGCAGTATTTT. Translating gives CSVAGINTDTQYF.

The CDR3: CAWSTARTAGYTF. As DNA, the CDR3 is TGTGCCTGGAGCACGGCGAGGACAGCAGGCTACACCTTC. V usage is TRBV30 and J usage is TRBJ1-2; D perhaps matches TRBD1 (6 bases). The V end was cut by 3 bases, the J end by 8 bases, with 16 bases between. Per germline, CDR1 GTSNPN and CDR2 SVGIG (reference sequence). CDR3 length equals 13 residues.

The chain is built from TRBV7-2 and TRBJ1-6; TRBD1 might be the D (5 bases). CDR3 length: 14 residues. With 3 bases removed from V and 6 bases from J, the gap between germline ends came to 9 bases. CDR1 is SGHTA and CDR2 is FQGNSA in the germline V gene. The CDR3, as DNA: TGTGCCAGCAGCTTGGCGACAGCTAATTCACCCCTCCACTTT. Translation: CASSLATANSPLHF.

The rearrangement links TRBV19 to TRBJ2-3, with a possible D match to TRBD1 (6 bases). This CDR3 is built from 15 residues. CDR1 is LNHDA and CDR2 is SQIVND in the germline V gene (reference sequence). V lost 6 bases and J 3 bases, leaving 16 bases between the germline ends. CDR3 in DNA: TGTGCCAGTAGCCCACAGGGTAAGGGTACAGATACGCAGTATTTT. Encoded protein: CASSPQGKGTDTQYF.

This chain uses TRBV30 with TRBJ2-3, with unresolved D. V lost 3 bases and J 6 bases, leaving 10 bases between the germline ends. Per the germline V gene, CDR1 is GTSNPN and CDR2 is SVGIG (reference sequence). The CDR3 length is 12 residues. The CDR3 region is CAWRATSDTQYF. The CDR3 region has the DNA TGTGCCTGGAGGGCGACATCCGATACGCAGTATTTT.